The entry that follows covers one T cell receptor beta chain sequence. Libraries were prepared by immunoSEQ multiplex PCR; TCRdb keeps only in-frame clonotypes and omits some of them. The sample lists 75,000 to 100,000 clones; 90% to 95% were seen once. This specimen belongs to a study of T cell changes during pregnancy in multiple sclerosis. CDR1 and CDR2 (germline): SEHNR, FQNEAQ (reference sequence). V lost 5 bases and J lost 4; bases outside the gene matches: 19. This CDR3 is 18 amino acids long. The input for sequencing was peripheral blood, taken after pregnancy. J is TRBJ1-2 and V is TRBV7-9; 7 positions match TRBD1. The sequence was collected from a female donor in good health, enrolled as a control in a pregnancy study. The CDR3 DNA reads TGTGCCAGCAGCCCCAAGACAGGGCGGAACGAAGGGTTCTATGGCTACACCTTC. This encodes CASSPKTGRNEGFYGYTF.